This T cell receptor (beta chain) is from a study of metastatic and nonmetastatic thyroid tumors. Study in general: Malignant and benign thyroid patients had repertoires compared in peripheral blood and tumor or nodule tissue. Broader study findings: Significantly greater TCR beta diversity was reportedly found in malignant thyroid tumors than in benign nodules (in blood and tumor).

This clone was recorded at least ten times. Its target is unknown. Thyroid surgery was performed in patients who had received no treatment beforehand. The CDR3 length is 13 residues. Germline V gene data show CDR1 as MDHEN and CDR2 as SYDVKM. With 6 bases removed from V and 5 bases from J, the gap between germline ends came to 14 bases. In the authors' workflow: A classifier for distant metastasis in papillary thyroid cancer was constructed using CDR3 differences observed across clinicopathological groups. TCRdb re-clonotyped the PCR reads via MiXCR. These V and J calls originate from TCRdb's pipeline instead of the authors' own analysis. The table has more than 20,000 clones, less than 45% seen once; the top ten hold 20% to 25%.

V and J are TRBV28 and TRBJ2-7; D is perhaps TRBD1 (6 bases). This TCR came from a male donor with papillary thyroid cancer or a benign thyroid nodule (not recorded which). Some clones in this sample may be carry-over from other donors' samples. Specimen: blood. CDR3 sequence (DNA): TGTGCCAGCAGCACCCTACAGGGCAACGAGCAGTACTTC. This gives the protein CASSTLQGNEQYF. The variable domain in full, with the rest retrieved from reference TRBV28 and TRBJ2-7, is DVKVTQSSRYLVKRTGEKVFLECVQDMDHENMFWYRQDPGLGLRLIYFSYDVKMKEKGDIPEGYSVSREKKERFSLILESASTNQTSMYLCASSTLQGNEQYFGPGTRLTVT.